The 20 T cell receptor beta chains reported below all come from one sample, sequenced in a study of radiotherapy plus CTLA-4 blockade in lung cancer. Sequencing was performed with immunoSEQ multiplex PCR; in TCRdb, only in-frame clones are kept and a portion is missing. The sample has approximately 41,000 clones, more than 65% seen once; the top ten hold 9.8%. The input for sequencing was peripheral blood, taken from a patient treated with radiotherapy plus ipilimumab. Every receptor here comes from a human donor with non-small cell lung cancer who had stable disease on radiotherapy plus ipilimumab.

The genes are TRBV15 and TRBJ1-1; 10 nucleotides align to TRBD1. There are 15 residues in the CDR3. In germline, CDR1 is LNHNV, CDR2 YYDKDF (reference sequence). The junction had 5 bases not matched to a gene; V was cut back by 5 bases and J by 2 bases. This CDR3 is CATSSRTGGNTEAFF. CDR3 DNA sequence: TGTGCCACCAGCTCGCGGACAGGGGGAAACACTGAAGCTTTCTTT.

This clone has only one observation. The chain is built from TRBV14 and TRBJ2-5; TRBD1 might be the D (6 bases). V lost 1 base and J 5 bases, leaving 11 bases between the germline ends. Germline V gene data show CDR1 as SGHDN and CDR2 as FVKESK. The CDR3 covers 14 residues. The CDR3 sequence: CASSQGQVWETQYF. The CDR3 nucleotides are TGTGCCAGCAGCCAAGGACAGGTTTGGGAGACCCAGTACTTC. Combining the CDR3 with reference TRBV14 and TRBJ2-5 gives the whole variable domain EAGVTQFPSHSVIEKGQTVTLRCDPISGHDNLYWYRRVMGKEIKFLLHFVKESKQDESGMPNNRFLAERTGGTYSTLKVQPAELEDSGVYFCASSQGQVWETQYFGPGTRLLVL.

The rearrangement links TRBV6-5 to TRBJ1-5, with D maybe TRBD1 (5 bases). The CDR3 extends over 12 amino acids. The germline gives CDR1 MNHEY, CDR2 SVGAGI. V lost 1 base to trimming and J lost 9 bases, with 7 bases between them. The CDR3 region is CASSYLQGPQHF. As DNA, the CDR3 is TGTGCCAGCAGTTACTTGCAGGGGCCCCAGCATTTT.

This chain connects TRBV13 to TRBJ2-5, with D perhaps matching TRBD2 (6 bases). This CDR3 contains 15 residues. The V and J ends lost 4 bases and 2 bases respectively, with 14 bases between them. Germline V gene lookup returns CDR1 PRHDT and CDR2 FYEKMQ (reference sequence). CDR3 nucleotide sequence: TGTGCCAGCAGCTACCAGACCGGGAGTCAAGAGACCCAGTACTTC. As protein: CASSYQTGSQETQYF.

The V gene is TRBV19, the J gene TRBJ2-7; D possibly corresponds to TRBD1 (6 bases). Germline V CDR1 and CDR2: LNHDA, SQIVND (reference sequence). This CDR3 has 15 residues. The V end was cut by 1 base, the J end by 0 bases, with 10 bases between. Written as DNA, the CDR3 is TGTGCCAGTAGTATAGCTGCAGGGGTCTCCTACGAGCAGTACTTC. Translated, it gives CASSIAAGVSYEQYF.

This sequence joins TRBV19 and TRBJ2-6, with D tentatively TRBD2 (5 bases). V was pared by 1 base and J by 0 bases, with 13 bases between. The CDR3 extends over 18 amino acids. Germline-derived CDR1 and CDR2 are LNHDA and SQIVND (reference sequence). DNA of the CDR3: TGTGCCAGTAGTATAGCCGGGGTACGAGGCTCTGGGGCCAACGTCCTGACTTTC. It encodes CASSIAGVRGSGANVLTF.

This clone was counted between two and nine times. The chain employs TRBV25-1 and TRBJ1-6; no clear D gene. V was pared by 2 bases and J by 6 bases, with 11 bases between. The CDR3 is made up of 15 amino acids. Germline CDR1 is MGHDK and CDR2 is SYGVNS. Written as DNA, the CDR3 is TGTGCCAGCAGTGAAGTGGCAGGTTTTAATTCACCCCTCCACTTT. This translates into CASSEVAGFNSPLHF. The variable domain in full, completed from reference TRBV25-1 and TRBJ1-6, reads EADIYQTPRYLVIGTGKKITLECSQTMGHDKMYWYQQDPGMELHLIHYSYGVNSTEKGDLSSESTVSRIRTEHFPLTLESARPSHTSQYLCASSEVAGFNSPLHFGNGTRLTVT.

The chain employs TRBV5-6 and TRBJ2-1, with a possible D match to TRBD2 (5 bases). CDR3 length equals 13 residues. Trimming pared 6 bases from V and 5 bases from J, leaving 12 bases between. From germline, CDR1 is SGHDT and CDR2 YYEEEE. The CDR3 here is CASTSGVNNEQFF. The DNA for the CDR3 is TGTGCCAGCACCTCCGGGGTTAACAATGAGCAGTTCTTC.

CDR3 sequence (DNA): TGTGCCAGCACGTGGGGCGGTGACACCGGGGAGCTGTTTTTT. This codes for CASTWGGDTGELFF. This rearrangement joins TRBV2 to TRBJ2-2, with D maybe TRBD1 (5 bases). CDR1 and CDR2 from the germline V gene are SNHLY and FYNNEI. The CDR3 covers 14 residues. V was shortened by 7 bases and J by 3 bases, with 12 bases between the two germline ends. Drawing the rest from reference TRBV2 and TRBJ2-2, the complete variable domain is EPEVTQTPSHQVTQMGQEVILRCVPISNHLYFYWYRQILGQKVEFLVSFYNNEISEKSEIFDDQFSVERPDGSNFTLKIRSTKLEDSAMYFCASTWGGDTGELFFGEGSRLTVL.

The chain couples TRBV30 to TRBJ1-2; D not resolved. Germline lookup yields CDR1 GTSNPN and CDR2 SVGIG (reference sequence). This CDR3 comprises 13 residues. V was clipped by 3 bases and J by 6 bases, with 14 bases between them. CDR3 protein: CAWSRPGTDGYTF. In DNA, the CDR3 is TGTGCCTGGAGCCGGCCAGGAACAGATGGCTACACCTTC.

The rearrangement links TRBV6-5 to TRBJ1-5; possible D gene TRBD1, 6 bases. This CDR3 comprises 15 residues. CDR1 is MNHEY and CDR2 is SVGAGI in the germline V gene. V shed 7 bases and J shed 0 bases, with 13 bases lying between them. The CDR3 nucleotides are TGTGCCAGCAAGGGGGATATATATAGCAATCAGCCCCAGCATTTT. Its translation is CASKGDIYSNQPQHF.

The genes are TRBV6-1 and TRBJ2-7, with a tentative D call TRBD2 (6 bases). The ends were cut back, 8 bases at V and 0 bases at J, with 8 bases in the middle. Germline CDR1 and CDR2: MNHNS and SASEGT. The CDR3 runs to 12 residues. CDR3 loop: CASGRSSYEQYF. DNA of the CDR3: TGTGCCAGCGGGAGGAGCTCCTACGAGCAGTACTTC.

The rearrangement uses TRBV19 and TRBJ1-1, with 7 nucleotides matching TRBD1. V shed 6 bases and J 0 bases; nucleotides not matched to a gene: 4. CDR1 and CDR2 (germline): LNHDA, SQIVND (reference sequence). The CDR3 is 14 residues long. The CDR3 DNA reads as TGTGCCAGTAGAGGACAGGCCATGAACACTGAAGCTTTCTTT. Its translation: CASRGQAMNTEAFF.

This chain connects TRBV10-2 to TRBJ1-5, with D maybe TRBD1 (5 bases). This CDR3 is 14 amino acids long. From germline, CDR1 is WSHSY and CDR2 SAAADI. V was trimmed by 2 bases and J by 9 bases, leaving 14 bases between them. The CDR3 is CASSEDRGIRPQHF. CDR3 DNA sequence: TGCGCCAGCAGTGAGGACAGAGGAATAAGGCCCCAGCATTTT.

In this sample, this clone turned up once. The chain combines TRBV6-6 with TRBJ2-5; the D gene is possibly TRBD1 (6 bases). The germline V gene has CDR1 MNHNY and CDR2 SVGAGI (reference sequence). The CDR3 runs to 16 residues. The V end lost 5 bases, the J end lost 2 bases, and 18 bases lay between the germline ends. In nucleotides, the CDR3 is TGTGCCAGCAGTACCTCGTGGGCGACAGGTCAAGAGACCCAGTACTTC. Protein: CASSTSWATGQETQYF.

The chain uses TRBV19 and TRBJ1-2, with 8 bases identical to TRBD1. The CDR3 runs to 14 residues. With V trimmed by 5 bases and J by 4 bases, 6 bases remained unmatched. Per the germline V gene, CDR1 is LNHDA and CDR2 is SQIVND (reference sequence). The CDR3 region has the DNA TGTGCCAGTAGTCCCGGACAGGGAGTCTATGGCTACACCTTC. This codes for CASSPGQGVYGYTF. Filled out from reference TRBV19 and TRBJ1-2, the complete variable domain reads DGGITQSPKYLFRKEGQNVTLSCEQNLNHDAMYWYRQDPGQGLRLIYYSQIVNDFQKGDIAEGYSVSREKKESFPLTVTSAQKNPTAFYLCASSPGQGVYGYTFGSGTRLTVV.

The chain recombines TRBV27 with TRBJ1-2; the match to TRBD1 covers 8 bases. Germline V gene lookup returns CDR1 MNHEY and CDR2 SMNVEV (reference sequence). Losses at the gene ends were 5 bases for V and 2 bases for J; bases not matched to a gene: 4. The CDR3 has 14 amino acids. This CDR3 reads CASSPRTGNYGYTF. The CDR3 DNA sequence: TGTGCCAGCAGTCCTCGGACAGGGAACTATGGCTACACCTTC.

This chain joins TRBV2 and TRBJ1-2, with TRBD1 matching over 7 bases. The V gene's germline CDR1 is SNHLY and CDR2 FYNNEI. This CDR3 region has 13 residues. The V gene end was trimmed by 6 bases and the J gene end by 6 bases; junction bases not matched to a gene: 7. The DNA of the CDR3 is TGTGCCAGCAGCAACAGGGGTAGGGATGGCTACACCTTC. This gives the protein CASSNRGRDGYTF.

The rearrangement joins TRBV15 to TRBJ2-7, with a weak D call TRBD1 (6 bases). Trimming shortened V by 0 bases and J by 2 bases, and 11 bases separated the two germline ends. The CDR3 loop spans 15 amino acids. Germline CDR1 reads LNHNV; CDR2 reads YYDKDF (reference sequence). For the CDR3, the DNA is TGTGCCACCAGCAGAGATATTACAGGGCCCTACGAGCAGTACTTC. Its protein is CATSRDITGPYEQYF.

The chain carries TRBV2 and TRBJ2-1; 9 nucleotides match TRBD2. Per germline, CDR1 SNHLY and CDR2 FYNNEI. The CDR3 runs 15 residues. V dropped 7 bases and J dropped 4; count of bases not matched to a gene: 8. CDR3 protein: CASTYSGGSYNEQFF. As DNA, the CDR3 is TGTGCCAGCACTTATAGCGGGGGCTCTTACAATGAGCAGTTCTTC.